The 32 T cell receptor beta chains given below trace back to one sample, sequenced in a study of blood T cell repertoires in COVID-19. The repertoire was sequenced with immunoSEQ multiplex PCR; TCRdb's copy has only in-frame clones and lacks some. The sample has 250,000 to 350,000 clones, 80% to 90% seen once; the top ten hold approximately 4%. The sample comprised PBMCs or T cells enriched from blood (not recorded which). The receptors stem from a woman aged 25 to 39 who had recovered from COVID-19.

This chain uses TRBV19 with TRBJ2-1, with 7 bases lining up with TRBD2. V was pared by 5 bases and J by 3 bases, with 7 bases of the junction left unmatched. Germline V lookup: CDR1 LNHDA, CDR2 SQIVND (reference sequence). The CDR3 extends over 15 amino acids. DNA of the CDR3: TGTGCCAGTAGTTTAGCGGGTGCCATCTACAATGAGCAGTTCTTC. Its translation: CASSLAGAIYNEQFF.

V gene TRBV5-4 combines with J gene TRBJ2-7; 7 bases are a match to TRBD2. This CDR3 contains 14 residues. Germline CDR1 and CDR2: SGHNT and YYREEE (reference sequence). Unmatched junction bases numbered 11, after V lost 5 bases and J lost 6 bases. The CDR3 DNA follows: TGTGCCAGCAGTCTGGGGGGGAGTCCGCGCGAGCAGTACTTC. It specifies CASSLGGSPREQYF.

The chain couples TRBV6-5 to TRBJ2-1; no definite D call. The V end lost 5 bases, the J end lost 7 bases, and 6 bases lay between the germline ends. The V gene's germline CDR1 is MNHEY and CDR2 SVGAGI. This CDR3 has 11 residues. DNA of the CDR3: TGTGCCAGCAGTACCCGGAATGAGCAGTTCTTC. Protein: CASSTRNEQFF.

This chain joins TRBV7-2 and TRBJ2-3, with a weak D call TRBD2 (7 bases). Per germline, CDR1 SGHTA and CDR2 FQGNSA. The CDR3 contains 14 residues. Trimming left V 5 bases short and J 5 bases short, with 14 bases between. CDR3 coding DNA: TGTGCCAGCAGCCGGGGGGCCTCAGGAGATACGCAGTATTTT. Translated, it gives CASSRGASGDTQYF. Supplemented by reference TRBV7-2 and TRBJ2-3, the full variable domain reads GAGVSQSPSNKVTEKGKDVELRCDPISGHTALYWYRQSLGQGLEFLIYFQGNSAPDKSGLPSDRFSAERTGGSVSTLTIQRTQQEDSAVYLCASSRGASGDTQYFGPGTRLTVL.

This clone was seen only once. The DNA of the CDR3 is TGCGCCAGCAGCCCTCGCGTCAATGGGCCAACCGGGGAGCTGTTTTTT. Amino acid sequence: CASSPRVNGPTGELFF. This chain uses TRBV4-1 with TRBJ2-2; D unclear. CDR1 is MGHRA and CDR2 is YSYEKL in the germline V gene. This CDR3 comprises 16 residues. Trimming removed 4 bases from V and 5 bases from J, with 17 bases in between.

The chain is built from TRBV5-1 and TRBJ1-1; no definite D call. The CDR3 has 15 residues. Deletions cut 2 bases from V and 0 bases from J, with 11 bases between. Per germline, CDR1 SGHRS and CDR2 YFSETQ. DNA of the CDR3: TGCGCCAGCAGCTTCGCGCTACCCATGAACACTGAAGCTTTCTTT. Encoded protein: CASSFALPMNTEAFF.

The chain links TRBV27 to TRBJ2-7; 11 bases align to TRBD2. J gave up 4 bases and V 4 bases, and 9 bases lay outside the gene matches. Germline-derived CDR1 and CDR2 are MNHEY and SMNVEV (reference sequence). The CDR3 is 16 residues long. The CDR3 region has the DNA TGTGCCAGCAGTTCTCAGCTAGCGGGAGGATGGTACGAGCAGTACTTC. It yields the protein CASSSQLAGGWYEQYF.

V gene TRBV28 combines with J gene TRBJ1-4; 8 bases line up with TRBD1. This CDR3 has 14 residues. V dropped 7 bases and J dropped 7; count of bases not matched to a gene: 8. Germline V gene data show CDR1 as MDHEN and CDR2 as SYDVKM. CDR3 sequence: CASTIQGAREKLFF. CDR3 coding DNA: TGTGCCAGCACGATTCAGGGGGCGCGTGAAAAACTGTTTTTT.

For the CDR3, the DNA is TGTGCCAGCAGTTTATCGGGGGGCAATGAGCAGTTCTTC. As protein: CASSLSGGNEQFF. This chain joins TRBV28 and TRBJ2-1, with 7 bases lining up with TRBD2. The CDR3 is made up of 13 amino acids. CDR1 MDHEN and CDR2 SYDVKM come from the germline V gene. J was trimmed by 6 bases and V by 1 base; bases with no gene match: 0.

This clone was found a few times. The gene calls are TRBV6-5 and TRBJ1-3; D gene unclear. The CDR3 contains 13 residues. Trimming pared 9 bases from V and 3 bases from J, leaving 12 bases between. Germline V gives CDR1 MNHEY, CDR2 SVGAGI. CDR3 coding DNA: TGTGCCAGTGCGACCGCGGATGGAAACACCATATATTTT. It specifies CASATADGNTIYF.

The chain recombines TRBV19 with TRBJ2-3, with TRBD1 identical over 8 bases. CDR1 is LNHDA, CDR2 SQIVND, per germline (reference sequence). Unmatched junction bases numbered 7, after V lost 4 bases and J lost 4 bases. There are 15 residues in the CDR3. The CDR3 bases are TGTGCCAGTAGTAGAAGGACAGGGAGTGCAGATACGCAGTATTTT. It codes for CASSRRTGSADTQYF. Full variable domain (remainder filled in from reference TRBV19 and TRBJ2-3): DGGITQSPKYLFRKEGQNVTLSCEQNLNHDAMYWYRQDPGQGLRLIYYSQIVNDFQKGDIAEGYSVSREKKESFPLTVTSAQKNPTAFYLCASSRRTGSADTQYFGPGTRLTVL.

This clone appeared a single time. V gene TRBV29-1 combines with J gene TRBJ1-4, with unresolved D. The CDR3 has 13 residues. V was trimmed by 6 bases and J by 7 bases, leaving 15 bases between them. Germline values: CDR1 SQVTM, CDR2 ANQGSEA. The CDR3 coding sequence is TGCAGCGTCCGCGGGAGGCAATTTGAAAAACTGTTTTTT. The encoded protein is CSVRGRQFEKLFF.

This clone was detected only a few times. This CDR3 reads CASSISVSNQPQHF. The CDR3 DNA is TGTGCCAGTAGTATAAGCGTTAGCAATCAGCCCCAGCATTTT. The J gene is TRBJ1-5, the V gene TRBV19; D gene unclear. CDR3 length: 14 residues. CDR1 is LNHDA and CDR2 is SQIVND in the germline V gene (reference sequence). The germline V and J ends were trimmed by 2 bases and 0 bases, with 5 bases remaining between them.

This clone was counted a single time. This CDR3 reads CASSYDFSGNTIYF. The CDR3 DNA follows: TGTGCCAGCAGTTACGACTTCTCTGGAAACACCATATATTTT. This chain joins TRBV6-5 and TRBJ1-3; no clear D gene. The CDR3 loop spans 14 amino acids. V was clipped by 2 bases and J by 0 bases, with 5 bases between them. The germline gives CDR1 MNHEY, CDR2 SVGAGI.

The chain combines TRBV12-3 or TRBV12-4 with TRBJ2-7; D is perhaps TRBD2 (7 bases). The CDR3 has 12 amino acids. The V end lost 5 bases, the J end lost 5 bases, and 10 bases lay between the germline ends. CDR3 sequence: CASSGGADEQYF. CDR3 DNA: TGTGCCAGCAGTGGGGGGGCAGACGAGCAGTACTTC.

J is TRBJ1-2 and V is TRBV5-6, with D perhaps TRBD1 (6 bases). Germline loops: CDR1 SGHDT, CDR2 YYEEEE. Trimming shortened V by 4 bases and J by 6 bases, and 16 bases separated the two germline ends. The CDR3 length is 14 residues. The CDR3 reads CASSLQGREDGYTF. The CDR3 DNA reads TGTGCCAGCAGCCTACAGGGACGGGAGGATGGCTACACCTTC.

This clone was observed a single time. The chain employs TRBV9 and TRBJ1-2, with 8 bases that match TRBD1. V dropped 3 bases and J dropped 4; count of bases not matched to a gene: 5. Germline CDR1 reads SGDLS; CDR2 reads YYNGEE. This CDR3 comprises 14 residues. The CDR3 reads CASSAPDRVYGYTF. CDR3 DNA sequence: TGTGCCAGCAGCGCCCCGGACAGGGTCTATGGCTACACCTTC.

The chain carries TRBV12-5 and TRBJ1-1, with D hard to call. The CDR3 consists of 13 residues. Per the germline V gene, CDR1 is LGHNT and CDR2 is FRNRAP. V was pared by 6 bases and J by 5 bases, with 13 bases between. The CDR3, as DNA: TGTGCTAGTGGCCCGGGGATCGAAACTGAAGCTTTCTTT. It specifies CASGPGIETEAFF.

This clone was seen only a few times. The chain couples TRBV28 to TRBJ1-5; possibly TRBD1 for D (6 bases). This CDR3 is built from 15 residues. The V gene's germline CDR1 is MDHEN and CDR2 SYDVKM. V gave up 6 bases and J gave up 5 bases, with 17 bases separating them. The CDR3 reads CASRPLTGPDQPQHF. CDR3 in DNA: TGTGCCAGCAGGCCTCTCACAGGGCCGGATCAGCCCCAGCATTTT.

This clone was picked up one time. The chain joins TRBV10-3 to TRBJ1-6; TRBD1 agrees at 9 bases. The CDR3 contains 17 residues. In germline, CDR1 is ENHRY, CDR2 SYGVKD. Trimming at V came to 2 bases and at J to 7 bases, leaving 9 bases not matched to a gene. CDR3 sequence (DNA): TGTGCCATCAGTGAGCGACACAGGGGGCGAGGGAATTCACCCCTCCACTTT. It specifies CAISERHRGRGNSPLHF.

This chain joins TRBV6-5 and TRBJ2-7; D possibly corresponds to TRBD1 (6 bases). The ends were cut back, 5 bases at V and 6 bases at J, with 17 bases in the middle. Germline V gene data show CDR1 as MNHEY and CDR2 as SVGAGI. This CDR3 is 14 amino acids long. CDR3 DNA sequence: TGTGCCAGCAGTCCTCCTTACAGGGTGGCCGAGCAGTACTTC. It codes for CASSPPYRVAEQYF.

The chain employs TRBV27 and TRBJ1-2; no definite D call. CDR1 and CDR2 from the germline V gene are MNHEY and SMNVEV (reference sequence). This CDR3 spans 12 amino acids. V gave up 4 bases and J gave up 8 bases, with 11 bases separating them. This CDR3 is CASSSRYEGYTF. The CDR3 bases are TGTGCCAGCAGTTCTAGGTATGAGGGCTACACCTTC.

The rearrangement links TRBV27 to TRBJ2-1, with 9 bases matching TRBD1. The CDR3 sequence is 11 residues long. Germline V gene data show CDR1 as MNHEY and CDR2 as SMNVEV (reference sequence). Trimming cost V 3 bases and J 16 bases; bases outside gene matches: 4. CDR3: CASSFTGGTFF. The CDR3 DNA is TGTGCCAGCAGTTTCACAGGGGGCACCTTCTTC.

This chain uses TRBV4-1 with TRBJ2-7; 11 nucleotides agree with TRBD2. The CDR3 loop spans 15 amino acids. Trimming removed 0 bases from V and 4 bases from J; junction bases left unmatched: 2. Germline V CDR1 and CDR2: MGHRA, YSYEKL. CDR3 sequence (DNA): TGCGCCAGCAGCCAAGAACTAGCGGGAGCTTACGAGCAGTACTTC. Protein: CASSQELAGAYEQYF.

The rearrangement joins TRBV10-3 to TRBJ1-2; TRBD1 agrees at 8 bases. The CDR3 extends over 13 amino acids. V trimming: 4 bases; J trimming: 4 bases; junction bases outside the gene matches: 2. Germline CDR1 reads ENHRY; CDR2 reads SYGVKD. Here the CDR3 DNA reads TGTGCCATCAGTGGGGACAGGATCTATGGCTACACCTTC. Translation: CAISGDRIYGYTF.

The rearrangement uses TRBV5-4 and TRBJ2-2, with D perhaps TRBD2 (5 bases). The germline gives CDR1 SGHNT, CDR2 YYREEE (reference sequence). The CDR3 loop spans 14 amino acids. V lost 1 base to trimming and J lost 4 bases, with 8 bases between them. This chain's CDR3 is CASSLRGFTGELFF. The CDR3 DNA reads as TGTGCCAGCAGCTTGAGAGGGTTCACCGGGGAGCTGTTTTTT. Full variable domain (remainder filled in from reference TRBV5-4 and TRBJ2-2): ETGVTQSPTHLIKTRGQQVTLRCSSQSGHNTVSWYQQALGQGPQFIFQYYREEENGRGNFPPRFSGLQFPNYSSELNVNALELDDSALYLCASSLRGFTGELFFGEGSRLTVL.

In this sample, this clone turned up once. The gene calls are TRBV28 and TRBJ2-7; 10 positions match TRBD2. V trimming: 1 base; J trimming: 5 bases; junction bases outside the gene matches: 8. The CDR3 is 16 residues long. Per germline, CDR1 MDHEN and CDR2 SYDVKM. DNA of the CDR3: TGTGCCAGCAGTTTATCAGCGGGAGGGCCCCTCGACGAGCAGTACTTC. Translation gives CASSLSAGGPLDEQYF. The complete variable domain, with remaining parts taken from reference TRBV28 and TRBJ2-7, reads DVKVTQSSRYLVKRTGEKVFLECVQDMDHENMFWYRQDPGLGLRLIYFSYDVKMKEKGDIPEGYSVSREKKERFSLILESASTNQTSMYLCASSLSAGGPLDEQYFGPGTRLTVT.

The V gene is TRBV29-1, the J gene TRBJ1-2; D is possibly TRBD1 (5 bases). This CDR3 has 12 amino acids. Trimming took off 2 bases at V and 7 bases at J, with 11 bases between the two ends. CDR1 is SQVTM and CDR2 is ANQGSEA in the germline V gene. The CDR3 loop reads CSVENGARGYTF. The CDR3 coding sequence is TGCAGCGTTGAAAATGGGGCTCGTGGCTACACCTTC.

The chain carries TRBV5-6 and TRBJ2-6; D may be TRBD2 (6 bases). Germline loops: CDR1 SGHDT, CDR2 YYEEEE. The CDR3 sequence is 19 residues long. V lost 0 bases to trimming and J lost 0 bases, with 16 bases between them. In nucleotides, the CDR3 is TGTGCCAGCAGCTTGGCCCCGGGACTCCTTTCCTCTGGGGCCAACGTCCTGACTTTC. As protein: CASSLAPGLLSSGANVLTF.

This chain joins TRBV5-6 and TRBJ2-3; D uncertain. V was trimmed by 2 bases and J by 8 bases, leaving 9 bases between them. The length of the CDR3 is 12 residues. The germline CDR1 and CDR2 sequences are SGHDT and YYEEEE. CDR3 DNA: TGTGCCAGCAGCTTTTTACCGGGTACGCAGTATTTT. Its protein product is CASSFLPGTQYF.

By share, this clone counts as large (0.1 to 1%). The rearrangement uses TRBV6-4 and TRBJ2-2, with 9 bases identical to TRBD1. CDR3 length: 14 amino acids. V lost 3 bases, J lost 4 bases, and 0 bases stayed unmatched. Germline CDR1 MRHNA, CDR2 SNTAGT. The CDR3 here is CASSETGGTGELFF. CDR3 in DNA: TGTGCCAGCAGTGAGACAGGGGGCACCGGGGAGCTGTTTTTT.

J is TRBJ1-4 and V is TRBV5-1; 7 bases agree with TRBD1. This CDR3 contains 15 residues. Per germline, CDR1 SGHRS and CDR2 YFSETQ. V was clipped by 4 bases and J by 4 bases; unmatched bases: 7. The CDR3 here is CASSAGQANNEKLFF. The DNA for the CDR3 is TGCGCCAGCAGCGCCGGACAGGCGAATAATGAAAAACTGTTTTTT.